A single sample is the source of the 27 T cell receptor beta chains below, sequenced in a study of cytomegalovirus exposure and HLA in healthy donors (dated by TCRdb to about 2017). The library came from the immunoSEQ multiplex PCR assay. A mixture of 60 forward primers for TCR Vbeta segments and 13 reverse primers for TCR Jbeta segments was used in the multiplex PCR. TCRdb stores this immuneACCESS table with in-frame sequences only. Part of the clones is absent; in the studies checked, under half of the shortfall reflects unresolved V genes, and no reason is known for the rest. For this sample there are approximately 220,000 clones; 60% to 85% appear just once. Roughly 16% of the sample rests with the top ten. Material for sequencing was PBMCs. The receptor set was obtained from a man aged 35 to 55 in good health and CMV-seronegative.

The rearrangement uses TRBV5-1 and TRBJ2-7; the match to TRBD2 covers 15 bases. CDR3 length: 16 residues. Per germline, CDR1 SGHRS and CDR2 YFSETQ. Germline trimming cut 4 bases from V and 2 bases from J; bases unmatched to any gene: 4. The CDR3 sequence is CASSPRTSGGAYEQYF. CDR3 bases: TGCGCCAGCAGCCCGAGGACTAGCGGGGGGGCCTACGAGCAGTACTTC. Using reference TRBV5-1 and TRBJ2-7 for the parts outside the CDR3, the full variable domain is KAGVTQTPRYLIKTRGQQVTLSCSPISGHRSVSWYQQTPGQGLQFLFEYFSETQRNKGNFPGRFSGRQFSNSRSEMNVSTLELGDSALYLCASSPRTSGGAYEQYFGPGTRLTVT.

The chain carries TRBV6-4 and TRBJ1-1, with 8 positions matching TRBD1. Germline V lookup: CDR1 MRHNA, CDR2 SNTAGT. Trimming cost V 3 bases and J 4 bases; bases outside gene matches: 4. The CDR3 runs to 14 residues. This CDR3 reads CASSERQGATEAFF. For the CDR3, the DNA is TGTGCCAGCAGTGAACGGCAGGGGGCCACTGAAGCTTTCTTT.

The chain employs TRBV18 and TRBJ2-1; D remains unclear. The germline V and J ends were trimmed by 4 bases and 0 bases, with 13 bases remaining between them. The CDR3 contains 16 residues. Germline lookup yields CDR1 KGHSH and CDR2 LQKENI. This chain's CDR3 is CASSRAVLSSYNEQFF. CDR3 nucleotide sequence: TGTGCCAGCTCACGGGCCGTTTTAAGCTCCTACAATGAGCAGTTCTTC.

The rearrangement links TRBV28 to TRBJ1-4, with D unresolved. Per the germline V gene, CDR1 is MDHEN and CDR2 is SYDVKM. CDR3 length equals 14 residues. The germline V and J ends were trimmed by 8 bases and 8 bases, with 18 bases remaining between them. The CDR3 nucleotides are TGTGCCAGCTTACAACCCGGGTCCGTGGAAAAACTGTTTTTT. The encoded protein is CASLQPGSVEKLFF.

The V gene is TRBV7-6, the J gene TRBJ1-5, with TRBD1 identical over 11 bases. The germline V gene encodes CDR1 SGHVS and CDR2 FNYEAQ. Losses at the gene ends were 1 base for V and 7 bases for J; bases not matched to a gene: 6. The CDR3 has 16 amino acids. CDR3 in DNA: TGTGCCAGCAGCTTAGGGACAGGGGGCGCGGGGCAGCCCCAGCATTTT. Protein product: CASSLGTGGAGQPQHF. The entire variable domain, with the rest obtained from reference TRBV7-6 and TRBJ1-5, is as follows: GAGVSQSPRYKVTKRGQDVALRCDPISGHVSLYWYRQALGQGPEFLTYFNYEAQQDKSGLPNDRFSAERPEGSISTLTIQRTEQRDSAMYRCASSLGTGGAGQPQHFGDGTRLSIL.

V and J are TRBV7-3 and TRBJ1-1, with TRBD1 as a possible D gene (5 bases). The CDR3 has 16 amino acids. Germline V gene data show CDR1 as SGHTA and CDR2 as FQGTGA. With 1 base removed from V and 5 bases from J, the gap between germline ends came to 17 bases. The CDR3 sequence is CASSLSGVGVETEAFF. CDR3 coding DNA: TGTGCCAGCAGCTTAAGCGGGGTGGGGGTGGAAACTGAAGCTTTCTTT.

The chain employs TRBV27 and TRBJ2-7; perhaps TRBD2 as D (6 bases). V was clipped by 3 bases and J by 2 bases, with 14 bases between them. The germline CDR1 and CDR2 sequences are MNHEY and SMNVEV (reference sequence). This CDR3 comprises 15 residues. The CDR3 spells CASSFKRALPYEQYF. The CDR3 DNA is TGTGCCAGCAGTTTCAAGCGGGCCCTTCCCTACGAGCAGTACTTC.

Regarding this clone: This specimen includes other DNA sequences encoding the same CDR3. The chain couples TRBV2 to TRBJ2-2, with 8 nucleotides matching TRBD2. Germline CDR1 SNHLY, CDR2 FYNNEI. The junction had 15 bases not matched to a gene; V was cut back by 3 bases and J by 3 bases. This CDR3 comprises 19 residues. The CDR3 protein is CASSDRSGSTKGDTGELFF. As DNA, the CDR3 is TGTGCCAGCAGTGATCGAAGCGGGAGCACTAAGGGGGACACCGGGGAGCTGTTTTTT.

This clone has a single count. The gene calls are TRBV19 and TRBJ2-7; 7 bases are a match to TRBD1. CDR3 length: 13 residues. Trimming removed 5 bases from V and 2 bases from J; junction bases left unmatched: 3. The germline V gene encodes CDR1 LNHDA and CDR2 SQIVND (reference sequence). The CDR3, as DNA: TGTGCCAGTAGTTACCAGGGGGCCTACGAGCAGTACTTC. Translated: CASSYQGAYEQYF.

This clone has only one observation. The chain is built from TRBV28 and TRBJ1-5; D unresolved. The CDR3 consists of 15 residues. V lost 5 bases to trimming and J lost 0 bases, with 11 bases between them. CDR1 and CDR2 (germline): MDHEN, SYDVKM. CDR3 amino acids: CASSPPLLSNQPQHF. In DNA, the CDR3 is TGTGCCAGCAGTCCCCCTCTCCTTAGCAATCAGCCCCAGCATTTT.

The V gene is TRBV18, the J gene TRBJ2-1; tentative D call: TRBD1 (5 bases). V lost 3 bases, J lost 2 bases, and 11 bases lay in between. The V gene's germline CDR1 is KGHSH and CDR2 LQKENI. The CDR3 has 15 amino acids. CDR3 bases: TGTGCCAGCTCACCTTCGCGGACACCCTACAATGAGCAGTTCTTC. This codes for CASSPSRTPYNEQFF.

The CDR3 nucleotides are TGCGCCAGCAGCCAAGGGTGGGACAGCTCCTACGAGCAGTACTTC. This encodes CASSQGWDSSYEQYF. The chain recombines TRBV4-1 with TRBJ2-7, with 7 bases matching TRBD1. This CDR3 region has 15 residues. Germline V gives CDR1 MGHRA, CDR2 YSYEKL. V shed 1 base and J 0 bases; nucleotides not matched to a gene: 3.

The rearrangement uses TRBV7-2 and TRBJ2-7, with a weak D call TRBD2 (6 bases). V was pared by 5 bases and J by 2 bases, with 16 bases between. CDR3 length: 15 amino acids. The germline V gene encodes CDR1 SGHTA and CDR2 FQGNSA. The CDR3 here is CASSDGSGWTYEQYF. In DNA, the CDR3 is TGTGCCAGCAGCGACGGAAGCGGGTGGACCTACGAGCAGTACTTC.

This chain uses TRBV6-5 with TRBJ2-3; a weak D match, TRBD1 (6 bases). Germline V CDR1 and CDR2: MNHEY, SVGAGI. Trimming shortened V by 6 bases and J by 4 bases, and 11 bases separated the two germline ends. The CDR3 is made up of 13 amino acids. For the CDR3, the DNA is TGTGCCAGCAGAACAGGGTTGGCAGATACGCAGTATTTT. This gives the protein CASRTGLADTQYF.

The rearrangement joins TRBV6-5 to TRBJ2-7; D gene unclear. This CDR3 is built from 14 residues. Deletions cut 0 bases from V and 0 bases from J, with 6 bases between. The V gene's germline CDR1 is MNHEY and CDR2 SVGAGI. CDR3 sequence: CASSYSRVSYEQYF. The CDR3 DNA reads TGTGCCAGCAGTTACTCGAGAGTCTCCTACGAGCAGTACTTC.

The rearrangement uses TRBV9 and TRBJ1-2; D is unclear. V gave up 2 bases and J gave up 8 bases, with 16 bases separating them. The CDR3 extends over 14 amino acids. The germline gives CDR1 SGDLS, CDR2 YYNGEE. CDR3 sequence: CASSVLDFPSGYTF. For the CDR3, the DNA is TGTGCCAGCAGCGTCTTGGACTTCCCTTCCGGCTACACCTTC. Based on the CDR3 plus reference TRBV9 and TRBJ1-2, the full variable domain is DSGVTQTPKHLITATGQRVTLRCSPRSGDLSVYWYQQSLDQGLQFLIQYYNGEERAKGNILERFSAQQFPDLHSELNLSSLELGDSALYFCASSVLDFPSGYTFGSGTRLTVV.

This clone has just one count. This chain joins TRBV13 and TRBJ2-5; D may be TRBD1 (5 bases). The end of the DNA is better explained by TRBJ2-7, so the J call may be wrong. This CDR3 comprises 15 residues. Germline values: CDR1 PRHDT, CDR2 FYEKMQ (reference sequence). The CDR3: CASSLLLTDSYEQYF. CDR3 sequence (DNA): TGTGCCAGCAGCCTACTCCTGACAGACTCCTACGAGCAGTACTTC.

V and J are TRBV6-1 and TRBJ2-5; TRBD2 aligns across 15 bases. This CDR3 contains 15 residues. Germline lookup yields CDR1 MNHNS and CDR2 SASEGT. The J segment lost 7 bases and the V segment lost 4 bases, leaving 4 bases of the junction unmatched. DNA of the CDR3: TGTGCCAGCAGTGGGGGACTAGCGGGGGGAGGGACCCAGTACTTC. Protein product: CASSGGLAGGGTQYF.

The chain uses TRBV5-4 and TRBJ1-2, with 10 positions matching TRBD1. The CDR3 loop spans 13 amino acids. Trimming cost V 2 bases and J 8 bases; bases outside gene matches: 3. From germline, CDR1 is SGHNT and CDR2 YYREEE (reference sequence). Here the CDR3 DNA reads TGTGCCAGCAGCTTAGACAGGGGGCGCGGCTACACCTTC. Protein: CASSLDRGRGYTF.

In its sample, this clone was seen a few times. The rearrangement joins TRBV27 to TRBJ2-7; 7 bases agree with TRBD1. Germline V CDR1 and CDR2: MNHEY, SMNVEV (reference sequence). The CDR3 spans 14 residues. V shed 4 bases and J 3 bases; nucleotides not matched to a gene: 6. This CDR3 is CASSYFGQDYEQYF. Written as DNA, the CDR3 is TGTGCCAGCAGTTATTTCGGACAGGACTACGAGCAGTACTTC.

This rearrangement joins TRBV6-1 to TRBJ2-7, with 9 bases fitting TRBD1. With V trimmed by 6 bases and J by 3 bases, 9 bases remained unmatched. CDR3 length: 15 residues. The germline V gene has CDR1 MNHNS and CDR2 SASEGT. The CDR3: CASRSPGQGFYEQYF. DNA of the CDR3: TGTGCCAGCAGGTCACCGGGACAGGGCTTCTACGAGCAGTACTTC.

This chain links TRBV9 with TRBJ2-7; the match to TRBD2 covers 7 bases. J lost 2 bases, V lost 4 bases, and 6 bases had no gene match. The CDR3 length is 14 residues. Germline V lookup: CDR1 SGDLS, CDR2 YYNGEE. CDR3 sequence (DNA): TGTGCCAGCAGCCTCCAAGGGACTACCTACGAGCAGTACTTC. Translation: CASSLQGTTYEQYF.

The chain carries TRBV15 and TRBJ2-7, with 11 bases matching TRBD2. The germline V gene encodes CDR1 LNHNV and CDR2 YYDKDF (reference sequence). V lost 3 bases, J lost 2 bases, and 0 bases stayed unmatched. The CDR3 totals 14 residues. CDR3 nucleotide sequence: TGTGCCACCAGCAGGACTAGCGGGACCTACGAGCAGTACTTC. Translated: CATSRTSGTYEQYF.

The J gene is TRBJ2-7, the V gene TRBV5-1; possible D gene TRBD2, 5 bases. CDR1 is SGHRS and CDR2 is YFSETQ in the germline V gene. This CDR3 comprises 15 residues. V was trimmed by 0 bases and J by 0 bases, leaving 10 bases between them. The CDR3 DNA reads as TGCGCCAGCAGCTTGGGGACGGGAAGCTCCTACGAGCAGTACTTC. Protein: CASSLGTGSSYEQYF. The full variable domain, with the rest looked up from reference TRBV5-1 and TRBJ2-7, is KAGVTQTPRYLIKTRGQQVTLSCSPISGHRSVSWYQQTPGQGLQFLFEYFSETQRNKGNFPGRFSGRQFSNSRSEMNVSTLELGDSALYLCASSLGTGSSYEQYFGPGTRLTVT.

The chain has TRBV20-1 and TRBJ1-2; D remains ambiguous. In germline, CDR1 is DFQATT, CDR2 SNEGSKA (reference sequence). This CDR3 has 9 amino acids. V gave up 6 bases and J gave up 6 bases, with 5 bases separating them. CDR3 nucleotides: TGCAGTGCCCCGGATGGCTACACCTTC. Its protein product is CSAPDGYTF.

The CDR3 protein is CASSLVGGDTDTQYF. CDR3 in DNA: TGTGCCAGCAGCTTAGTCGGGGGGGACACAGATACGCAGTATTTT. The V call is TRBV7-9, the J call TRBJ2-3, with 8 bases identical to TRBD2. Germline CDR1 SEHNR, CDR2 FQNEAQ (reference sequence). The CDR3 runs to 15 residues. With V trimmed by 1 base and J by 2 bases, 2 bases remained unmatched.

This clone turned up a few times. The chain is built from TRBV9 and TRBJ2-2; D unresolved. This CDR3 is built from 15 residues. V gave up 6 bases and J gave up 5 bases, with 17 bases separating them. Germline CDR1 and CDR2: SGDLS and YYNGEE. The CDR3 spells CASTPVDAATGELFF. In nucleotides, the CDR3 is TGTGCCAGCACCCCGGTAGATGCGGCTACCGGGGAGCTGTTTTTT.